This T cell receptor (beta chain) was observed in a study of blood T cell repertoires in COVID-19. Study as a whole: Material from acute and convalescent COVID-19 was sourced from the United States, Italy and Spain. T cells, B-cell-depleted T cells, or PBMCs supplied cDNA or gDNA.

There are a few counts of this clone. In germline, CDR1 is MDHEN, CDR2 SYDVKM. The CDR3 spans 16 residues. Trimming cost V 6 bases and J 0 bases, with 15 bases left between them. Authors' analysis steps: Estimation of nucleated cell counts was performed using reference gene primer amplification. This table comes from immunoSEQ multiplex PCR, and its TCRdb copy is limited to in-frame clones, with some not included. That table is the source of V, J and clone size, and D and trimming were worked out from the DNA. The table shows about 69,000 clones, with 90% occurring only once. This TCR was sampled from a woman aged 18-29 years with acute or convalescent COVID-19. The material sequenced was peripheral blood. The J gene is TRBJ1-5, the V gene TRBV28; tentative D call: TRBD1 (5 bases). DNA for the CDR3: TGTGCCAGCAGCACCGGGGGGATCTTTAGCAATCAGCCCCAGCATTTT. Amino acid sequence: CASSTGGIFSNQPQHF. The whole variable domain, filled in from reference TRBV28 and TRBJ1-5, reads DVKVTQSSRYLVKRTGEKVFLECVQDMDHENMFWYRQDPGLGLRLIYFSYDVKMKEKGDIPEGYSVSREKKERFSLILESASTNQTSMYLCASSTGGIFSNQPQHFGDGTRLSIL.